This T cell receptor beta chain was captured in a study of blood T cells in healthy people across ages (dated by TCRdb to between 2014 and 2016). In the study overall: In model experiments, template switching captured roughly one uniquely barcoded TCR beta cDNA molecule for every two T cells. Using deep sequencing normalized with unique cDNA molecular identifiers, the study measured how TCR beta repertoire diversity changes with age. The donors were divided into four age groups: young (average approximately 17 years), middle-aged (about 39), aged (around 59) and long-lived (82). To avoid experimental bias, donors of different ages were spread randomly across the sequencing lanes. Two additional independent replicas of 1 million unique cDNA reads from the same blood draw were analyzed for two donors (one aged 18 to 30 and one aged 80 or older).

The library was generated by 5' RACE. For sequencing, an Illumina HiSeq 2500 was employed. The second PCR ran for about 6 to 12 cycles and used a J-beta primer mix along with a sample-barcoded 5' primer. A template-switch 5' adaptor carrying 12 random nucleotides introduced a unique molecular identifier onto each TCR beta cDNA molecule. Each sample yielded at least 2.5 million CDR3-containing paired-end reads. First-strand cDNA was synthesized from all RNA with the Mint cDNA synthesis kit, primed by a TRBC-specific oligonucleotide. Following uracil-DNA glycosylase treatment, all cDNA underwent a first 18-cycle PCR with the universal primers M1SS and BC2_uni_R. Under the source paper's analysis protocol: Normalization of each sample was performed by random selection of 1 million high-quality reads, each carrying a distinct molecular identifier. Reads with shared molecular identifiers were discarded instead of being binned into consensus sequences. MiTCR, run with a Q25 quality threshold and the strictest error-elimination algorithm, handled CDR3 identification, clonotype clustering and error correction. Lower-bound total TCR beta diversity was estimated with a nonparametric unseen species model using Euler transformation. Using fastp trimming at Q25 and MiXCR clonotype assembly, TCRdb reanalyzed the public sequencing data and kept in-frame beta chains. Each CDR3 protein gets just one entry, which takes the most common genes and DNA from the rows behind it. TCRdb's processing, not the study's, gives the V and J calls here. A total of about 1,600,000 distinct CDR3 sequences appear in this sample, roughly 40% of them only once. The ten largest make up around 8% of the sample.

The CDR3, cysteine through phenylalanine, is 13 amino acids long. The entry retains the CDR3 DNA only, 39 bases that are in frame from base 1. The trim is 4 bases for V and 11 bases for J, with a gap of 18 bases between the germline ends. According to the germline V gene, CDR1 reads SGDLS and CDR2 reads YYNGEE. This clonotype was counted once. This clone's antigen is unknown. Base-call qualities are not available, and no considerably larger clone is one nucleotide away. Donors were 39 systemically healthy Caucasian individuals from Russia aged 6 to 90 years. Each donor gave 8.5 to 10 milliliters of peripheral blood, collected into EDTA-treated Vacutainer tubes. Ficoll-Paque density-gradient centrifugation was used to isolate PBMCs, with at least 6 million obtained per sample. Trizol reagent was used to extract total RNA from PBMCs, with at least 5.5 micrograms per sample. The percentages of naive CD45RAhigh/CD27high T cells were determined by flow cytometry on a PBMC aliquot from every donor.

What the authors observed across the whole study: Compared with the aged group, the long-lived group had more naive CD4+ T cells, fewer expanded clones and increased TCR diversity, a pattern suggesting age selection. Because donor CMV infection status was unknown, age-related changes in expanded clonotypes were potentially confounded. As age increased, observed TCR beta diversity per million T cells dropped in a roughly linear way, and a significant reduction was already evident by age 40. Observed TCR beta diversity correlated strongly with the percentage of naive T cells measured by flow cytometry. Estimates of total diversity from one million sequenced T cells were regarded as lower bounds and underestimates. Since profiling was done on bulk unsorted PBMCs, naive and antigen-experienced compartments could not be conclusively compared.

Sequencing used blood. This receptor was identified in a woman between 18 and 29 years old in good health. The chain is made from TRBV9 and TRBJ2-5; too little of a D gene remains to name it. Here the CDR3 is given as CASSRNLYNEQYF. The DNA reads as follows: TGTGCCAGCAGCCGAAACCTTTACAATGAGCAGTACTTC.